These T cell receptor beta chains were read from a single sample in a study of shared clonotypes between healthy human individuals. Clones were sequenced by immunoSEQ multiplex PCR, and TCRdb holds only the in-frame ones, with some missing. There are about 1.5 million clones in the sample; around 98% occur only once, and approximately 0.45% lies in the top ten. Specimen: naive CD4+ T cells sorted from blood. The receptor source for this set is a man aged 30 to 45 in good health. The CDR3 runs from the conserved cysteine through the conserved F or W. The D gene is left open where the match is weak. Size values are once, few and many counts, or a class for expanded clones, and some rows have none.

cdr3_length	j_call	d_call	clone_size	v_call	cdr3_nt	cdr3_aa
12	TRBJ2-5	-	-	TRBV7-2	TGTGCCAGCAGCTCGACCACAGAGACCCAGTACTTC	CASSSTTETQYF
13	TRBJ1-1	-	-	TRBV6-4	TGTGCCAGCAGTACAGGGTTGAACACTGAAGCTTTCTTT	CASSTGLNTEAFF
17	TRBJ1-4	TRBD1	-	TRBV5-1	TGCGCCAGCAGCCCGACCCTTGGGGGACAGGGAAATGAAAAACTGTTTTTT	CASSPTLGGQGNEKLFF
18	TRBJ1-3	-	-	TRBV7-9	TGTGCCAGCAGCCTCTTAGCGGGCAGTCCTGCCTCTGGAAACACCATATATTTT	CASSLLAGSPASGNTIYF
13	TRBJ2-1	TRBD2	-	TRBV18	TGTGCCAGCCGGGGGGGCGCGGGCAATGAGCAGTTCTTC	CASRGGAGNEQFF
11	TRBJ2-7	-	-	TRBV5-8	TGTGCCAGCAGCCCTGGGCGTTCTGCACGTTTC	CASSPGRSARF
15	TRBJ2-2	-	-	TRBV11-2	TGTGCCAGCAGTCCCGGGACGGTGAACACCGGGGAGCTGTTTTTT	CASSPGTVNTGELFF
14	TRBJ2-7	TRBD1	-	TRBV10-3	TGTGCCATCAGTGGCGGACAGGGCACCTACGAGCAGTACTTC	CAISGGQGTYEQYF
16	TRBJ1-4	-	-	TRBV11-2	TGTGCCAGCAGCTTGGGCCATTCGGGGACTAATGAAAAACTGTTTTTT	CASSLGHSGTNEKLFF
17	TRBJ2-2	-	-	TRBV28	TGTGCCAGCAGTTTGGGCAAAATGCCGCTGAACACCGGGGAGCTGTTTTTT	CASSLGKMPLNTGELFF
16	TRBJ2-1	TRBD2	-	TRBV18	TGTGCCAGCTCACCCCCGGGTAGCGGGACCGTAGATGAGCAGTTCTTC	CASSPPGSGTVDEQFF
15	TRBJ1-4	TRBD1	-	TRBV7-9	TGTGCCAGCAGCCCGAGACAGGGTAGAGGTGAAAAACTGTTTTTT	CASSPRQGRGEKLFF
13	TRBJ1-5	-	-	TRBV18	TGTGCCAGCTCACCAAGCCGGAATCAGCCCCAGCATTTT	CASSPSRNQPQHF
16	TRBJ2-2	-	-	TRBV9	TGTGCCAGCAGCGTAGGGGTCTCGCGGGAAGGCGGGGAGCTGTTTTTT	CASSVGVSREGGELFF
15	TRBJ2-4	-	-	TRBV27	TGTGCCAGCGAGGGATTACAGGGTCGCCAAAACATTCAGTACTTC	CASEGLQGRQNIQYF
13	TRBJ2-1	-	-	TRBV2	TGTGCCAGCAGTGAATTCCAATACAATGAGCAGTTCTTC	CASSEFQYNEQFF
15	TRBJ2-1	TRBD1	once	TRBV29-1	TGCAGCACTATGGACAGGGCCCTCTCCTACAATGAGCAGTTCTTC	CSTMDRALSYNEQFF
14	TRBJ2-4	TRBD2	-	TRBV30	TGTGCCTGGGGGACTAGCGGAGCCAAAAACATTCAGTACTTC	CAWGTSGAKNIQYF
17	TRBJ1-3	TRBD1	once	TRBV27	TGTGCCAGCAGTTTATCGGCCAGGGGGCAGTATGGAAACACCATATATTTT	CASSLSARGQYGNTIYF
16	TRBJ2-7	TRBD1	-	TRBV11-2	TGTGCCAGCAGCCGAATTGGGACAGTGACGTGGTACGAGCAGTACTTC	CASSRIGTVTWYEQYF
12	TRBJ2-7	-	-	TRBV2	TGTGCCAGCAGAGAGGGGGGCGTCGAGCAGTACTTC	CASREGGVEQYF
16	TRBJ2-1	TRBD2	-	TRBV6-6	TGTGCCAGTCAGACAGCTAGCGGGAGCTCCTACAATGAGCAGTTCTTC	CASQTASGSSYNEQFF
11	TRBJ2-3	-	once	TRBV28	TGTGCCAGCAGTGATGCAGATACGCAGTATTTT	CASSDADTQYF
12	TRBJ1-2	-	-	TRBV28	TGTGCCAGCAGCCTCTCTCCAAATGGCTACACCTTC	CASSLSPNGYTF
15	TRBJ2-2	-	-	TRBV9	TGTGCCAGCAGCGGACGGAGCCCGAACACCGGGGAGCTGTTTTTT	CASSGRSPNTGELFF
11	TRBJ2-5	-	-	TRBV4-3	TGCGCCAGCAGCCAAGACGAGACCCAGTACTTC	CASSQDETQYF
13	TRBJ2-7	-	-	TRBV2	-	CASSEPLVAGGSF
17	TRBJ2-3	TRBD2	-	TRBV7-3	TGTGCCAGCAGCTTAGATTCGGGACTAGCGGGGCCAGATACGCAGTATTTT	CASSLDSGLAGPDTQYF
12	TRBJ2-1	-	once	TRBV6-5	TGTGCCAGCAAAACGGCGGGGAATGAGCAGTTCTTC	CASKTAGNEQFF
15	TRBJ2-7	TRBD2	once	TRBV11-2	TGTGCCAGCAGCTCCGCTTTTAGCGGGAGTCGGGAGCAGTACTTC	CASSSAFSGSREQYF
16	TRBJ1-5	-	-	TRBV7-9	TGTGCCAGCAGCTTAAGTCATCCAGGCTACAATCAGCCCCAGCATTTT	CASSLSHPGYNQPQHF
13	TRBJ1-1	-	-	TRBV9	TGTGCCAGCAGCGTTAGGGGCAACACTGAAGCTTTCTTT	CASSVRGNTEAFF
16	TRBJ2-2	TRBD2	-	TRBV11-2	TGTGCCAGCAGCTTAACGCCGGGACTAGCCCCCGGGGAGCTGTTTTTT	CASSLTPGLAPGELFF
11	TRBJ2-1	-	-	TRBV13	TGTGCCAGCAGCAACCGGCTACAGCAGTTCTTC	CASSNRLQQFF
15	TRBJ2-5	-	-	TRBV11-2	TGTGCCAGCACCACGAGTGGCGCAGGTCAAGAGACCCAGTACTTC	CASTTSGAGQETQYF
15	TRBJ2-1	-	-	TRBV14	TGTGCCAGCAGCCAAGCCTACAGGGTTTACAATGAGCAGTTCTTC	CASSQAYRVYNEQFF
13	TRBJ2-3	-	-	TRBV2	TGTGCCAGCAGGAGAATGCCCCCAGATACGCAGTATTTT	CASRRMPPDTQYF
17	TRBJ2-1	TRBD2	-	TRBV7-2	TGTGCCAGCAGCCACCTCTGGACTAGCCTGGCGGGCAATGAGCAGTTCTTC	CASSHLWTSLAGNEQFF
15	TRBJ2-1	-	-	TRBV19	TGTGCCAGTAGTATCCAGATAGCGAAACACAATGAGCAGTTCTTC	CASSIQIAKHNEQFF
16	TRBJ2-7	-	once	TRBV18	TGTGCCAGCTCACCACCGGGGTGGACGAGGACCTACGAGCAGTACTTC	CASSPPGWTRTYEQYF
13	TRBJ1-2	-	-	TRBV28	TGTGCCAGCAGTCCATTCTCGGGATATGGCTACACCTTC	CASSPFSGYGYTF
14	TRBJ1-2	-	-	TRBV18	TGTGCCAGCTCACCTTCGCAGCTTAACTATGGCTACACCTTC	CASSPSQLNYGYTF
13	TRBJ1-5	-	few	TRBV21-1	TGTGCCAGGCGGACAGGGGGCGGACAGCCCCAGCATTTT	CARRTGGGQPQHF
13	TRBJ2-2	TRBD2	-	TRBV6-4	TGTGCCAGCAGCGGACTAGTGGGCGGGGAGCTGTTTTTT	CASSGLVGGELFF
13	TRBJ2-7	TRBD1	-	TRBV5-1	TGCGCCAGCAGCTTGGACAGGGGGGCCGAGCAGTACTTC	CASSLDRGAEQYF
15	TRBJ1-2	TRBD1	-	TRBV28	TGTGCCAGCAGTTTCGGGACAGGGGGAATCTATGGCTACACCTTC	CASSFGTGGIYGYTF
16	TRBJ2-3	-	once	TRBV7-9	TGTGCCAGCAGCTTAAACAGGGGAGGAGTCACAGATACGCAGTATTTT	CASSLNRGGVTDTQYF